This T cell receptor (beta chain) was documented in a study of shared clonotypes between healthy human individuals. General study points: Limited genetic and exposure-history diversity came from having few donors.

Germline V gene sequence: CDR1 SNHLY, CDR2 FYNNEI. The CDR3 loop spans 15 amino acids. Measured with immunoSEQ multiplex PCR; TCRdb has only the in-frame clones, and not every one. Of about 500,000 clones detected, roughly 80% appear once; the ten largest clones hold about 11%. All donors were healthy HIV-negative adults lacking recent acute infections or vaccinations. As concerns this clone: Its antigen is still unknown. At one of its ends the junction is not consistent with the germline gene, which may arise from a read error.

The sequenced sample was PBMCs. The J gene is TRBJ2-1, the V gene TRBV2, with TRBD2 matching 9 bases. The origin of this receptor is a middle-aged woman in good health. Some clones in this sample may be carry-over from other donors' samples. Here the CDR3 reads CASSESGLAYNEQFF. The DNA of the CDR3 is TGTGCCAGCAGTGAGTCGGGACTAGCCTATAATGAGCAGTTCTTC.